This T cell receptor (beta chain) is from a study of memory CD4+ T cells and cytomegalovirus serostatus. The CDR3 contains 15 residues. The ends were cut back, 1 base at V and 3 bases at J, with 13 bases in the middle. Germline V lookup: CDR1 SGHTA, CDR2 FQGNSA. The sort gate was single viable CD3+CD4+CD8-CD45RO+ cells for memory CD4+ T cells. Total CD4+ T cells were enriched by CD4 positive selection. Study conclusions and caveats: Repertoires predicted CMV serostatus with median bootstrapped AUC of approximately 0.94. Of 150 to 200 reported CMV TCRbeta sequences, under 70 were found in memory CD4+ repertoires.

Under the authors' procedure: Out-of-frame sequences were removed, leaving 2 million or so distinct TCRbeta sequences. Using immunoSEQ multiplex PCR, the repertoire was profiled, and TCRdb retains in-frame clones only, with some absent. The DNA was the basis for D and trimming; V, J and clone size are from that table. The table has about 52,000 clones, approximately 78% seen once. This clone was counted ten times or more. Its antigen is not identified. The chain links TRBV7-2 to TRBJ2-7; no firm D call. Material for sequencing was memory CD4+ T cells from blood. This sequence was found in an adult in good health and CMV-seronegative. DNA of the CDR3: TGTGCCAGCAGCTTAGGCGGCAACGGTTACTACGAGCAGTACTTC. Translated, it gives CASSLGGNGYYEQYF.